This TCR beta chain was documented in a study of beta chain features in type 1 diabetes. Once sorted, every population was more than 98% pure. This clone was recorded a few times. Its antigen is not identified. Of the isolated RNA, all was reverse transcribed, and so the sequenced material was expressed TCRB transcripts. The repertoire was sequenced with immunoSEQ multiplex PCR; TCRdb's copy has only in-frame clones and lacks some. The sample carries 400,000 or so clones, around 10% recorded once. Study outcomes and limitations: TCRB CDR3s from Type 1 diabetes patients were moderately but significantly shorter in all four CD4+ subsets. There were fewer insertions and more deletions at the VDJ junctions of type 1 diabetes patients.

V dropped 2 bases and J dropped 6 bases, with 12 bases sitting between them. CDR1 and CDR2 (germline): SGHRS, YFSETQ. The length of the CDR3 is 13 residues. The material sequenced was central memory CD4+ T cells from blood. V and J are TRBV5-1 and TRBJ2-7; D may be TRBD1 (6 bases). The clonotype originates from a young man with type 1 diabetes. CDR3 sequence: CASSFPQGGEQYF. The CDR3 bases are TGCGCCAGCAGCTTCCCACAGGGCGGCGAGCAGTACTTC.